Detailed here is one TCR beta chain. The data derive from a study of blood T cell repertoires in COVID-19. The data were produced by immunoSEQ multiplex PCR, yet TCRdb's version contains in-frame clones alone and is incomplete. The table records roughly 200,000 clones, 85% to 90% of them present only once. Germline-derived CDR1 and CDR2 are SEHNR and FQNEAQ (reference sequence). This CDR3 region has 14 residues. V shed 5 bases and J 5 bases; nucleotides not matched to a gene: 6. Source material: PBMCs or T cells enriched from blood (not recorded which). This TCR came from a woman in her 40s with acute COVID-19. V and J are TRBV7-9 and TRBJ2-7, with 10 positions matching TRBD1. CDR3 protein: CASSPGQGFHEQYF. For the CDR3, the DNA is TGTGCCAGCAGCCCGGGACAGGGGTTCCACGAGCAGTACTTC. The whole variable domain, filled in from reference TRBV7-9 and TRBJ2-7, reads DTGVSQNPRHKITKRGQNVTFRCDPISEHNRLYWYRQTLGQGPEFLTYFQNEAQLEKSRLLSDRFSAERPKGSFSTLEIQRTEQGDSAMYLCASSPGQGFHEQYFGPGTRLTVT.